This TCR beta chain was sequenced during a study of T cell clones after liver transplantation. Study-wide context: Samples came from ITN030ST, which attempted immunosuppression withdrawal within 2 years of liver transplantation.

Study-wide results and caveats: These preliminary findings come from unstandardized post-transplant sampling times.

Produced via immunoSEQ multiplex PCR; TCRdb's table is partial and in-frame only. This table has over 55,000 clones, 70% to 80% appearing once. This clone was found once. Its matching antigen is unknown. The source is a human patient who received a liver transplant. Some of the T cells might come from the graft donor. The source material was CD4+ T cells from blood, sampled at the approximately 16-month timepoint.

The chain's CDR3 is CASRFDGHEDQPQHF. CDR3 bases: TGCGCCAGCAGGTTTGACGGACATGAAGATCAGCCCCAGCATTTT. This chain joins TRBV5-1 and TRBJ1-5, with D perhaps matching TRBD1 (5 bases). The CDR3 extends over 15 amino acids. The germline V gene encodes CDR1 SGHRS and CDR2 YFSETQ. Between the trimmed V and J ends, which lost 5 bases and 5 bases, there was a span of 17 bases.